The entry below gives a single T cell receptor (beta chain) sequence along with its context. Its antigen is unknown. Measured with immunoSEQ multiplex PCR; TCRdb has only the in-frame clones, and not every one. The repertoire consists of tens of thousands of clones, with roughly nine tenths occurring once and the leading ten covering 2.5%. The sample is drawn from a study of graft-versus-host responses after intestinal transplantation. Study-level background: Anti-thymocyte globulin was used for induction in all recipients, who then took tacrolimus and steroids for around 3 years. The study's findings and limits: Some patients had graft-donor T cell macrochimerism, and their allografts showed high graft-versus-host to host-versus-graft clonal ratios.

The length of the CDR3 is 15 residues. Per germline, CDR1 ENHRY and CDR2 SYGVKD. Trimming pared 6 bases from V and 0 bases from J, leaving 15 bases between. This sequence originates from a human donor who received an intestinal transplant. The input for sequencing was unstimulated CD8+ T cells sorted from spleen or lymph node cells, taken before intestinal transplant. This chain connects TRBV10-3 to TRBJ2-7; a weak D match, TRBD2 (6 bases). This chain's CDR3 is CAIRVGGTNSYEQYF. In DNA, the CDR3 is TGTGCCATCAGAGTTGGCGGGACCAACTCCTACGAGCAGTACTTC.